The 18 T cell receptor beta chains presented below share a single source sample, sequenced in a study of T cell clonality in common variable immunodeficiency. Using immunoSEQ multiplex PCR, the repertoire was profiled, and TCRdb retains in-frame clones only, with some absent. Altogether more than 55,000 clones were found in the sample, and no singletons occur. Sequenced sample: peripheral blood mononuclear cells. These TCRs come from a person aged 18 to 75 in good health.

This clone occurred many times. The CDR3 end lies 3 residues beyond the end of the read and is filled in from the germline J gene. V gene TRBV19 combines with J gene TRBJ2-2; a weak D match, TRBD1 (5 bases). There are 15 residues in the CDR3. Trimming cost V 4 bases and J 1 base, with 10 bases left between them. CDR1 is LNHDA, CDR2 SQIVND, per germline (reference sequence). The CDR3 loop is CASSSLQVNTGELFF. The part of the CDR3 DNA that was read is TGTGCCAGTAGTAGTTTACAGGTGAACACCGGGGAG. The full variable domain, its missing parts supplied by reference TRBV19 and TRBJ2-2, is DGGITQSPKYLFRKEGQNVTLSCEQNLNHDAMYWYRQDPGQGLRLIYYSQIVNDFQKGDIAEGYSVSREKKESFPLTVTSAQKNPTAFYLCASSSLQVNTGELFFGEGSRLTVL.

In this sample, this clone turned up many times. The CDR3 end lies 3 residues beyond the end of the read and is filled in from the germline J gene. The genes are TRBV7-8 and TRBJ1-6; D perhaps matches TRBD1 (5 bases). The CDR3 runs to 13 residues. The V and J ends lost 4 bases and 8 bases respectively, with 9 bases between them. CDR1 and CDR2 (germline): SGHVS, FQNEAQ. CDR3 amino acids: CASSWGDDSPLHF. CDR3 DNA, as far as it was read: TGTGCCAGCAGCTGGGGGGACGATTCACCC.

This clone was counted at least ten times. The CDR3 end lies 3 residues beyond the end of the read and is filled in from the germline J gene. The chain combines TRBV11-2 with TRBJ2-1; 7 bases line up with TRBD2. The CDR3 loop spans 15 amino acids. Germline CDR1 SGHAT, CDR2 FQNNGV. V shed 3 bases, J shed 1 base, and the junction held 3 bases outside the gene matches. CDR3 residues: CASSFQRESYNEQFF. The CDR3 DNA, read in part, is TGTGCCAGCAGCTTTCAGCGGGAATCCTACAATGAG.

This clone was counted only a few times. The read ends 3 residues before the CDR3 terminus; that terminus is restored from the germline J gene. This rearrangement joins TRBV30 to TRBJ1-2, with a possible D match to TRBD1 (5 bases). This CDR3 spans 12 amino acids. Germline loops: CDR1 GTSNPN, CDR2 SVGIG (reference sequence). Incomplete CDR3 DNA: TGTGCCCGCCGGACACGCAACGGAGGC. This gives the protein CARRTRNGG. The complete CDR3 protein is CARRTRNGGYTF. Full variable domain (outside the CDR3, taken from reference TRBV30 and TRBJ1-2): SQTIHQWPATLVQPVGSPLSLECTVEGTSNPNLYWYRQAAGRGLQLLFYSVGIGQISSEVPQNLSASRPQDRQFILSSKKLLLSDSGFYLCARRTRNGGYTFGSGTRLTVV.

The sample holds many counts of this clone. The observed sequence ends 3 residues before the CDR3 terminus, with the missing tail filled in from the germline J gene. The genes are TRBV28 and TRBJ2-1; 13 bases match TRBD2. With 5 bases clipped from V and 7 bases from J, the junction kept 8 bases outside the gene matches. The CDR3 has 16 amino acids. Germline assignment: CDR1 MDHEN and CDR2 SYDVKM. The sequenced part of the CDR3 DNA is TGTGCCAGCAGTCCTTGGACTAGCGGGAGTAAGAATGAG. Amino acids: CASSPWTSGSKNE. The complete CDR3 sequence is CASSPWTSGSKNEQFF.

This clone was detected many times. Read data end 3 residues before the CDR3 end; the end is taken from the germline J gene. This sequence joins TRBV10-3 and TRBJ1-1, with a weak D call TRBD1 (6 bases). The CDR3 sequence is 14 residues long. Trimming cost V 3 bases and J 1 base, with 9 bases left between them. The V gene's germline CDR1 is ENHRY and CDR2 SYGVKD. Incomplete CDR3 DNA: TGTGCCATCAGTGACAGGGGAGGGAACACTGAA. Residues: CAISDRGGNTE. The full CDR3 is CAISDRGGNTEAFF.

This clone appeared many times. The missing CDR3 end, 3 residues past where the read stops, is filled in from the germline J gene. The chain uses TRBV5-1 and TRBJ2-3; TRBD2 agrees at 13 bases. CDR3 size: 17 residues. Germline V gene lookup returns CDR1 SGHRS and CDR2 YFSETQ. The CDR3 sequence is CASSLKAGTSGTSSQYF. CDR3 bases read: TGCGCCAGCAGCCTAAAAGCCGGGACTAGCGGGACCTCATCG.

This clone was seen many times. CDR3 region: CASSEISGRADEQFF. The covered CDR3 bases are TGTGCCAGCAGTGAAATTAGCGGGAGGGCCGATGAG. This chain joins TRBV2 and TRBJ2-1; 11 bases agree with TRBD2. The read ends 3 residues shy of where the CDR3 ends; the end is completed using the germline J gene. Germline trimming cut 2 bases from V and 8 bases from J; bases unmatched to any gene: 5. The CDR3 has 15 residues. The germline gives CDR1 SNHLY, CDR2 FYNNEI.

The sample holds many counts of this clone. The DNA read from the CDR3 is TGTGCCAGCAGTCCCCGGACAGGAGTCACCGGGGAG. This gives the protein CASSPRTGVTGE. In full, the CDR3 reads CASSPRTGVTGELFF. The chain joins TRBV12-3 or TRBV12-4 to TRBJ2-2; 7 bases line up with TRBD1. The read terminates 3 residues before the CDR3 end, so the remaining end is supplied by the germline J gene. The CDR3 has 15 residues. V dropped 5 bases and J dropped 4; count of bases not matched to a gene: 7.

This clone was seen ten or more times. The missing CDR3 end, 3 residues past where the read stops, is filled in from the germline J gene. This chain links TRBV30 with TRBJ2-2; 10 bases are a match to TRBD1. Trimming removed 2 bases from V and 7 bases from J; junction bases left unmatched: 4. The CDR3 is made up of 14 amino acids. Germline CDR1 is GTSNPN and CDR2 is SVGIG (reference sequence). The covered CDR3 bases are TGTGCCTGGAGTCCTGGACAGGGGGGCGGGGAG. As protein: CAWSPGQGGGE. The complete CDR3 protein is CAWSPGQGGGELFF.

This clone was picked up many times. The CDR3 end lies 3 residues beyond the end of the read and is filled in from the germline J gene. This sequence joins TRBV18 and TRBJ2-1, with 11 bases lining up with TRBD2. Germline trimming cut 6 bases from V and 5 bases from J; bases unmatched to any gene: 9. The CDR3 covers 16 residues. The germline V gene encodes CDR1 KGHSH and CDR2 LQKENI. This CDR3 reads CASSPTDSGRDNEQFF. The CDR3 DNA, read in part, is TGTGCCAGCTCCCCGACTGATAGCGGGAGGGACAATGAG.

In this sample, this clone turned up many times. The read ends 3 residues early relative to the CDR3; the germline J gene fills the gap. The chain combines TRBV20-1 with TRBJ2-1; 13 bases are a match to TRBD2. Germline assignment: CDR1 DFQATT and CDR2 SNEGSKA (reference sequence). This CDR3 is built from 14 residues. The trim removed 3 bases at V and 7 bases at J, leaving 3 bases unmatched. The CDR3 is CSARWTSGSNEQFF. CDR3 bases read: TGCAGTGCTAGGTGGACTAGCGGGAGTAATGAG.

This clone was seen many times. Read data end 3 residues before the CDR3 end; the end is taken from the germline J gene. The gene calls are TRBV20-1 and TRBJ1-4, with 11 bases identical to TRBD1. The CDR3 consists of 13 residues. In germline, CDR1 is DFQATT, CDR2 SNEGSKA (reference sequence). J lost 6 bases, V lost 3 bases, and 0 bases had no gene match. The CDR3 is CSARDRGHEKLFF. The DNA read from the CDR3 is TGCAGTGCTAGGGACAGGGGGCATGAAAAA.

This clone has a count of ten or more. One junction end does not reproduce the germline sequence, and a read error may be involved. The read is 3 residues too short to cover the CDR3 end, so that end is filled in from the germline J gene. The chain links TRBV4-2 to TRBJ2-5; D ambiguous. CDR1 LGHNA and CDR2 YNFKEQ come from the germline V gene. CDR3 size: 14 residues. The CDR3 protein is CASSQEIFVETQYF. The CDR3 DNA, read in part, is TGCGCCAGCAGCCAAGAAATATTTGTAGAGACC.

This clone was observed many times. Coverage ceases 3 residues before the CDR3 finishes, and the germline J gene fills in the end. The gene calls are TRBV29-1 and TRBJ2-3; 7 bases map to TRBD2. J gave up 3 bases and V 7 bases, and 4 bases lay outside the gene matches. This CDR3 region has 12 residues. CDR1 is SQVTM, CDR2 ANQGSEA, per germline. CDR3 DNA (partial): TGCAGCGCTCGGGGGGAGACAGATACG. The encoded protein is CSARGETDT. The full CDR3 protein reads CSARGETDTQYF.

This clone was picked up many times. The read comes to an end 3 residues before the CDR3 does, leaving the germline J gene to fill in the end. This sequence joins TRBV5-8 and TRBJ2-1; D may be TRBD2 (5 bases). CDR1 and CDR2 (germline): SGHTS, YDEGEE. The CDR3 length is 15 residues. Trimming stripped 1 base from V and 0 bases from J, with 8 bases between. The DNA read from the CDR3 is TGTGCCAGCAGCTTGATGAGGGCCTCCTACAATGAG. Encoded protein: CASSLMRASYNE. The full CDR3 protein is CASSLMRASYNEQFF.

At least ten counts were recorded for this clone. The read ends 3 residues before the CDR3 terminus; that terminus is restored from the germline J gene. The chain joins TRBV6-1 to TRBJ1-5; D might be TRBD1 (5 bases). The germline V gene has CDR1 MNHNS and CDR2 SASEGT. The CDR3 loop spans 15 amino acids. The ends were cut back, 1 base at V and 1 base at J, with 8 bases in the middle. The CDR3 is CASSEDRGSNQPQHF. Incomplete CDR3 DNA: TGTGCCAGCAGTGAAGATCGGGGGAGCAATCAGCCC.

Many counts were recorded for this clone. The sequenced fragment ends 3 residues before the CDR3 boundary, so the rest is inferred from the germline J gene. The rearrangement joins TRBV5-4 to TRBJ2-1, with TRBD1 matching 9 bases. This CDR3 region has 13 residues. J lost 6 bases, V lost 3 bases, and 1 base had no gene match. In germline, CDR1 is SGHNT, CDR2 YYREEE (reference sequence). This CDR3 is CASSWDRVNEQFF. Partial CDR3 DNA: TGTGCCAGCAGCTGGGACAGGGTCAATGAG.